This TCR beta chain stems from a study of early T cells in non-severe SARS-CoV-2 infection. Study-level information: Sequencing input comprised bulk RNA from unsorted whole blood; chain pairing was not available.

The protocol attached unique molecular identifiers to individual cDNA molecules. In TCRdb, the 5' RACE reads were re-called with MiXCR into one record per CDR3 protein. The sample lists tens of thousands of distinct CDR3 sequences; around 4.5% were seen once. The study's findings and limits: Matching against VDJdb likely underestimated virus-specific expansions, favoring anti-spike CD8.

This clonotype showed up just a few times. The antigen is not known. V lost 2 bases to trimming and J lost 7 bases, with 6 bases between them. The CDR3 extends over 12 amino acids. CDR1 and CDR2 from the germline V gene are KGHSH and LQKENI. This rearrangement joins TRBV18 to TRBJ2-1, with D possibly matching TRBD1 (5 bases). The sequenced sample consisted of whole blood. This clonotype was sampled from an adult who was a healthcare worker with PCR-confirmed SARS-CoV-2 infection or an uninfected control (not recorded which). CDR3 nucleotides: TGTGCCAGCTCACCAGGGGCTAATGAGCAGTTCTTC. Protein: CASSPGANEQFF. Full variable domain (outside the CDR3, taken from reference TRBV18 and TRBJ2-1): NAGVMQNPRHLVRRRGQEARLRCSPMKGHSHVYWYRQLPEEGLKFMVYLQKENIIDESGMPKERFSAEFPKEGPSILRIQQVVRGDSAAYFCASSPGANEQFFGPGTRLTVL.